This T cell receptor beta chain was recovered during a study of regulatory T cells in long-lasting Graves disease. Study-wide findings and caveats: Among samples with persistent disease, TRBV28, TRBJ1-2 and TRBJ2-5 were favored.

J was trimmed by 2 bases and V by 1 base; bases with no gene match: 4. CDR1 and CDR2 (germline): SGHRS, YFSETQ. The CDR3 has 18 amino acids. In this sample, this clonotype turned up many times. Its antigen is currently unknown. Time point described: newly diagnosed GD, antithyroid drugs for less than 3 months. Construction of the TCR library relied on RNA isolated from PBMCs. Arm-PCR with iRepertoire HTBI primers amplified the CDR3 regions for these TCR beta libraries. TCRdb reprocessed the multiplex PCR reads via MiXCR and lists one record per CDR3 protein. Here the sample spans roughly 610,000 distinct CDR3 sequences, less than 20% being singletons. These records were also assigned to another study, of T cells in Graves' hyperthyroidism and ophthalmopathy. Per that study: With a duration under 2 months, the hyperthyroidism was newly diagnosed in patients aged 18 to 65. Orbital computed tomography and thyroid ultrasound, together with serum TRAb and thyroxine and clinical symptoms, were used for diagnoses. The HTBI primer set served for first-round RT-PCR of the TCR CDR3.

The chain links TRBV5-1 to TRBJ2-3; 16 positions agree with TRBD2. This specimen consisted of peripheral blood mononuclear cells (PBMCs), obtained at new diagnosis, from a patient treated with antithyroid drugs. The receptor was isolated from a woman aged 25 to 39 with Graves disease. For the CDR3, the DNA is TGCGCCAGCAGCTTGTGGGGACTAGCGGGAGGGGCCACAGATACGCAGTATTTT. Translating gives CASSLWGLAGGATDTQYF.